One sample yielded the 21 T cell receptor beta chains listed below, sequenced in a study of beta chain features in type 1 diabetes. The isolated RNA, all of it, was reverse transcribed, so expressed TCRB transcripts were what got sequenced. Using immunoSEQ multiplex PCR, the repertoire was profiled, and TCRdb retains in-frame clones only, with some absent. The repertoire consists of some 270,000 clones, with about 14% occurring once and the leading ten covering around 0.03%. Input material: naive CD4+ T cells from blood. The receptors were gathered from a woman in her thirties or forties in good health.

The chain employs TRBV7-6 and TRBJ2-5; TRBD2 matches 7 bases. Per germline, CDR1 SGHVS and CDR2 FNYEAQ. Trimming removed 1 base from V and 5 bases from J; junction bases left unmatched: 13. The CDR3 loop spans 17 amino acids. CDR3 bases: TGTGCCAGCAGCTTAGTTTCCGGGGGGTCTCCCTTCGAGACCCAGTACTTC. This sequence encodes CASSLVSGGSPFETQYF.

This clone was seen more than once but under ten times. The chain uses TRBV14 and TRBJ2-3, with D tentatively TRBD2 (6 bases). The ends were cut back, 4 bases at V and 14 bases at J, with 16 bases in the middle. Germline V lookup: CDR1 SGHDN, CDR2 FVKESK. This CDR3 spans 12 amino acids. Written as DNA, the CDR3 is TGTGCCAGCAGCCGGTCGGGACTGAAGCCGTATTTT. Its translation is CASSRSGLKPYF.

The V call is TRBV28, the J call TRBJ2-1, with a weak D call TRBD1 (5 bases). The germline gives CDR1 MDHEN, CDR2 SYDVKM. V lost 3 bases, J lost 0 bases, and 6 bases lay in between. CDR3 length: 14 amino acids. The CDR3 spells CASSFRDSYNEQFF. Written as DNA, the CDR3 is TGTGCCAGCAGTTTCAGGGACTCCTACAATGAGCAGTTCTTC.

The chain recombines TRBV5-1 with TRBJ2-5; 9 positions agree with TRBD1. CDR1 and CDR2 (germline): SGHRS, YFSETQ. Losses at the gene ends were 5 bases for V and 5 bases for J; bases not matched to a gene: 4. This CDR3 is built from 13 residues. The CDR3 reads CASRQGAEETQYF. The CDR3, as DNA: TGCGCCAGCAGACAGGGGGCGGAGGAGACCCAGTACTTC.

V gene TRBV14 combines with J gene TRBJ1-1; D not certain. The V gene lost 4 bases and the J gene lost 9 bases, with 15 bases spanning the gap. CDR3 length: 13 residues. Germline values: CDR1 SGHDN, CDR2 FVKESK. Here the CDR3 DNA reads TGTGCCAGCAGCCCCCGTACGGACGGGAAAGCTTTCTTT. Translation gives CASSPRTDGKAFF.

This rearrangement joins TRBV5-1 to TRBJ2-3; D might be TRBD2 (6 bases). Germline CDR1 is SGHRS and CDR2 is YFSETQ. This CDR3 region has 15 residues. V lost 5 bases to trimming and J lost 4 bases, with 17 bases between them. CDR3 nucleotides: TGCGCCAGCAGTTCCCTCGCGGGGAAGGCAGATACGCAGTATTTT. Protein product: CASSSLAGKADTQYF.

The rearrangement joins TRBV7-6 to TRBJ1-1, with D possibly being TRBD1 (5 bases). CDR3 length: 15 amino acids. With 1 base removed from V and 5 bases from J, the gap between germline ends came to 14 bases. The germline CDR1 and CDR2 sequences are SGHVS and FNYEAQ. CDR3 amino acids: CASSLGTRARTEAFF. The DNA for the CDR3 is TGTGCCAGCAGCTTAGGTACCAGGGCAAGGACTGAAGCTTTCTTT.

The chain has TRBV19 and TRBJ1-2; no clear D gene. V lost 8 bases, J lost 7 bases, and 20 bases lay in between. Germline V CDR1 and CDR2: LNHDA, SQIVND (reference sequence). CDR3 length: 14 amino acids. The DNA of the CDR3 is TGTGCCAGTGAGCGGACTGATACTTGGGGTGGCTACACCTTC. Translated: CASERTDTWGGYTF.

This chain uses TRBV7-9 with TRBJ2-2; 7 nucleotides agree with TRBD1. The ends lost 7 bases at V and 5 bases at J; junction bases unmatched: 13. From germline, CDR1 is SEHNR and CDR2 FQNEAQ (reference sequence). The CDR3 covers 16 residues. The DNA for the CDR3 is TGTGCCAGCACCCTTAGATCGACAGGGAGTACCGGGGAGCTGTTTTTT. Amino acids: CASTLRSTGSTGELFF.

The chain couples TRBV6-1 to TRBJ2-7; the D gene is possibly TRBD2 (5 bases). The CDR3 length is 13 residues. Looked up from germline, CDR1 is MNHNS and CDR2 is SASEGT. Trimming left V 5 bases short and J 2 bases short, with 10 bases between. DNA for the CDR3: TGTGCCAGCAGTTCCCAGCGGACCTACGAGCAGTACTTC. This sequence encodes CASSSQRTYEQYF.

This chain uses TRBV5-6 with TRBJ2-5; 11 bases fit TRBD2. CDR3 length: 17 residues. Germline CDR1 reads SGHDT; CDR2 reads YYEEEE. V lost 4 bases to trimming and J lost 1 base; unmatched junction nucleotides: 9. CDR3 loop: CASSALGLAGSQETQYF. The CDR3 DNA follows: TGTGCCAGCAGCGCTTTAGGACTAGCGGGTTCCCAAGAGACCCAGTACTTC. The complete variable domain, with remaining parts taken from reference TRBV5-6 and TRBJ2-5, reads DAGVTQSPTHLIKTRGQQVTLRCSPKSGHDTVSWYQQALGQGPQFIFQYYEEEERQRGNFPDRFSGHQFPNYSSELNVNALLLGDSALYLCASSALGLAGSQETQYFGPGTRLLVL.

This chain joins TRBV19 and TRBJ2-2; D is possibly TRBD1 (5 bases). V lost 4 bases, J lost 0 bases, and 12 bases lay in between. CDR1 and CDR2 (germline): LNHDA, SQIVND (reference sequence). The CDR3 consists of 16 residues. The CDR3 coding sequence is TGTGCCAGTAGTAGGGTGCCCAGGGCGAACACCGGGGAGCTGTTTTTT. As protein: CASSRVPRANTGELFF.

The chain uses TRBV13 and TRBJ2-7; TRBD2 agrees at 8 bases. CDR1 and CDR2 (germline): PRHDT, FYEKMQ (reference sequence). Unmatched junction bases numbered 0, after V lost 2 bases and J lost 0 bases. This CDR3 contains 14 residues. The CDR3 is CASSLSGGSYEQYF. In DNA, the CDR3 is TGTGCCAGCAGCTTAAGCGGGGGCTCCTACGAGCAGTACTTC.

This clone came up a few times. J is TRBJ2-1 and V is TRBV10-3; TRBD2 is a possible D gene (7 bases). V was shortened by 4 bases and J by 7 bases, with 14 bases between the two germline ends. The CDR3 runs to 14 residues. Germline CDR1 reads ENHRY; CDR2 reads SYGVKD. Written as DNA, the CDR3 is TGTGCCATCAGTGGGGAGGGGGGCACGAATGAGCAGTTCTTC. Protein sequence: CAISGEGGTNEQFF.

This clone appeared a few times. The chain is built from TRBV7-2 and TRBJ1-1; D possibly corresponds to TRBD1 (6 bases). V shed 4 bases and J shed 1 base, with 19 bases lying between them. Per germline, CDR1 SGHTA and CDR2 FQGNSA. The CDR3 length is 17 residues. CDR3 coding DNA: TGTGCCAGCAGCTCCCCACAAGGAGAGGGGGAGAACACTGAAGCTTTCTTT. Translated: CASSSPQGEGENTEAFF.

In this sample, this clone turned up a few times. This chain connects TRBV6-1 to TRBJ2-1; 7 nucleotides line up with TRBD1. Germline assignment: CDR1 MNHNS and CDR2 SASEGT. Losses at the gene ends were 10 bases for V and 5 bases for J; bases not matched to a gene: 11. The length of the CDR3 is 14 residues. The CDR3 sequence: CATYARDSNNEQFF. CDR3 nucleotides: TGTGCCACATACGCCCGGGACAGCAACAATGAGCAGTTCTTC.

The CDR3 spells CASSSLGGKNTEAFF. CDR3 bases: TGCGCCAGCAGCTCCCTGGGGGGGAAGAACACTGAAGCTTTCTTT. The rearrangement joins TRBV5-1 to TRBJ1-1; D might be TRBD1 (5 bases). Trimming took 3 bases from V and 1 from J, leaving 13 bases between them. CDR3 size: 15 residues. The germline V gene has CDR1 SGHRS and CDR2 YFSETQ.

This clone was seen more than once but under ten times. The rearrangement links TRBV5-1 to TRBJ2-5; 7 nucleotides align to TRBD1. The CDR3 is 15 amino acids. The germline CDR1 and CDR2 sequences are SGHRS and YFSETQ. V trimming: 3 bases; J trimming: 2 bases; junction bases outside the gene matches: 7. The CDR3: CASSSPGQLQETQYF. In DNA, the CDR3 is TGCGCCAGCAGCTCTCCGGGACAGCTTCAAGAGACCCAGTACTTC.

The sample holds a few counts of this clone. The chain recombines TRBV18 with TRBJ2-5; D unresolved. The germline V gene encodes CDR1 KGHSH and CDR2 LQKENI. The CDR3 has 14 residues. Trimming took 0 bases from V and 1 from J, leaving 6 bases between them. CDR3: CASSPPNTQETQYF. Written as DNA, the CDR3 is TGTGCCAGCTCACCACCGAACACCCAAGAGACCCAGTACTTC.

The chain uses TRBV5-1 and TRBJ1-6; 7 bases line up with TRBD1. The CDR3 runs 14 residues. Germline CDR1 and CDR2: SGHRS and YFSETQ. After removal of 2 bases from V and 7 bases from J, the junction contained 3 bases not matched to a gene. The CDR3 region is CASSLGGRNSPLHF. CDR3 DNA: TGCGCCAGCAGCTTAGGGGGCAGGAATTCACCCCTCCACTTT.

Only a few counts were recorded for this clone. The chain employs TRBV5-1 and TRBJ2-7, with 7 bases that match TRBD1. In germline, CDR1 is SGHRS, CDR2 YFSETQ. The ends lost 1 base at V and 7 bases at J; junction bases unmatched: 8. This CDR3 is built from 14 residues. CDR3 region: CASSLLDRVGEQYF. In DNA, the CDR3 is TGCGCCAGCAGCTTGCTCGACAGGGTGGGGGAGCAGTACTTC.